This entry describes one T cell receptor (beta chain). Its antigen is unidentified. Donors had nominal health at sampling but likely had unrecorded immune exposures. The data derive from a study of cytomegalovirus exposure and HLA in healthy donors. Study results and limitations: V- and J-gene trimming of TCR beta was linked (in a later analysis) to a missense DCLRE1C variant. CMV serostatus was the only recorded immune exposure for donors.

Germline CDR1 and CDR2: SGHRS and YFSETQ. V dropped 5 bases and J dropped 7; count of bases not matched to a gene: 2. The CDR3 has 12 amino acids. Primers for the PCR totalled 60 Vbeta and 13 Jbeta. Libraries were prepared by immunoSEQ multiplex PCR; TCRdb keeps only in-frame clonotypes and omits some of them. This repertoire shows a few hundred thousand clones, around 85% found once; its top ten account for 0.22%. The sequencing input was PBMCs. This sequence originates from a girl aged 2 to 10 in good health and CMV-seronegative. The V and J genes are TRBV5-1 and TRBJ2-1, with 8 bases lining up with TRBD2. The CDR3 loop reads CASSPSGNEQFF. CDR3 DNA: TGCGCCAGCAGTCCTAGCGGGAATGAGCAGTTCTTC.